This TCR beta chain was obtained from a study of OX40 agonist ivuxolimab in advanced cancers. Study context: The diagnoses of dose-escalation patients were hepatocellular carcinoma, melanoma, renal cell or head and neck cancer. Study results and caveats: No antigen was identified for the clonally expanded peripheral T cells.

Germline V CDR1 and CDR2: MNHNS, SASEGT. The CDR3 sequence is 15 residues long. J lost 4 bases, V lost 6 bases, and 7 bases had no gene match. Note on this clone: Its matching antigen is unknown.

Data came from immunoSEQ multiplex PCR; TCRdb stores just in-frame clones and leaves some out. The profile covers roughly 66,000 clones, with 70% to 90% appearing a single time and approximately 1.3% taken by the ten largest. The chain is built from TRBV6-1 and TRBJ2-3, with TRBD2 identical over 10 bases. Source: CD4+ or CD8+ T cells sorted from blood, taken in a trial of the OX40 agonist ivuxolimab. The sequence derives from an adult with an advanced solid tumor such as melanoma, head and neck, liver or kidney cancer. As DNA, the CDR3 is TGTGCCAGCAGAGCCGGGACTAGCGCAGCAGATACGCAGTATTTT. Amino acid sequence: CASRAGTSAADTQYF.